This T cell receptor (beta chain) was recovered during a study of shared clonotypes between healthy human individuals. Naive CD8 cells were CD45RO-negative, positively selected for CCR7, excluding terminally differentiated effector memory CD45RA+ cells. CDR3 length equals 15 residues. With 3 bases clipped from V and 8 bases from J, the junction kept 6 bases outside the gene matches. CDR1 is SNHLY and CDR2 is FYNNEI in the germline V gene. Methods used by the authors: ImmunoSEQ gave junction-only sequences without quality scores, so filtering differed. Assay: immunoSEQ multiplex PCR; the TCRdb copy retains only in-frame clones and omits some. From that table come the V and J calls and clone size; the DNA was used to work out D and trimming. This table has more than 2 million clones, roughly 95% appearing once.

The chain couples TRBV2 to TRBJ2-1; TRBD2 matches at 11 bases. Source material: naive CD8+ T cells sorted from blood. This TCR came from a man aged 18-30 years in good health. DNA for the CDR3: TGTGCCAGCAGTGATAGGCTAGCGGGAGGAGATGAGCAGTTCTTC. It is translated as CASSDRLAGGDEQFF.